The rows below give T cell receptor beta chains drawn from one sample of a study of shared clonotypes between healthy human individuals. Measured with immunoSEQ multiplex PCR; TCRdb has only the in-frame clones, and not every one. The data hold just over 2,000,000 clones, with 95% observed a single time. The sequenced sample was naive CD4+ T cells sorted from blood. Source of these receptors: a man younger than 35 in good health. The conserved cysteine and the conserved F or W are not part of the CDR3 here.

j_call v_call cdr3_aa
TRBJ2-3 TRBV28 ASSPRGTQY
TRBJ2-7 TRBV6-9 ASRYQRDSSYEQY
TRBJ1-1 TRBV2 ASTDRVTEAF
TRBJ1-4 TRBV4-1 ASSQRVGEKLF
TRBJ2-2 TRBV7-6 ASSNLAGNTGELF
TRBJ2-7 TRBV6-6 ASTRTSGGAYEQY
TRBJ1-2 TRBV30 AYGGLGGYT
TRBJ1-4 TRBV19 ASSIDRELF
TRBJ2-3 TRBV10-1 ASSEYGRSSTDTQY
TRBJ1-1 TRBV6-5 ASSYNTVLNTEAF
TRBJ1-4 TRBV7-2 ASSGSLVPATNEKLF
TRBJ1-3 TRBV5-1 ASSSTPGLNSGNTIY
TRBJ1-2 TRBV19 ASSRTGTANYGYT
TRBJ2-5 TRBV10-1 ASSELRRGETQY
TRBJ2-3 TRBV5-5 AGSPSADTQY
TRBJ2-5 TRBV7-2 ASRLGLLYQETQY
TRBJ2-5 TRBV11-2 ASSLNGRAVKETQY
TRBJ2-5 TRBV10-2 ASGWDKESETQY
TRBJ2-1 TRBV13 ASSPTRDRGIYNEQF
TRBJ2-7 TRBV6-5 ASSPQSRESYEQY
TRBJ2-5 TRBV6-5 ASSPFRDRAKTQY
TRBJ2-7 TRBV19 ASSTPGDSRYEQY
TRBJ2-1 TRBV5-1 ASSLDAFNEQF
TRBJ1-6 TRBV6-1 ASSGEWGANSPLH
TRBJ1-1 TRBV7-2 ASSLGLGQSWVGGTEAF
TRBJ1-6 TRBV6-6 ASSYLGASSPLH
TRBJ1-1 TRBV7-2 ASSQGQRWTEAF
TRBJ1-5 TRBV28 ASRWAAIQPQH
TRBJ2-7 TRBV11-2 ASSPSVQGYYEQY
TRBJ1-6 TRBV9 ASSVGTDNSPLH
TRBJ2-1 TRBV7-6 ASSLGAGNYNEQF
TRBJ1-4 TRBV10-3 ASRQGTNEKLF
TRBJ2-7 TRBV5-6 ASSQNGGHTISYEQY
TRBJ2-5 TRBV29-1 SAAGGPGETQY
TRBJ2-1 TRBV5-1 ASSPGLAGGTYNEQF
TRBJ2-7 TRBV6-5 ASSYPSDFNEQY
TRBJ2-1 TRBV7-7 ASSLQPGSEYNEQF
TRBJ2-5 TRBV6-5 ASSFSLGQETQY
TRBJ1-5 TRBV28 ASSQDTATPQH
TRBJ2-3 TRBV7-8 ASSWAGGQDTQY
TRBJ1-3 TRBV5-4 ASSLAGGNTIY
TRBJ2-2 TRBV10-3 AINGGAGELF
TRBJ2-1 TRBV21-1 ASSKGEQGSNANNEQF
TRBJ2-4 TRBV19 ASSIGGNIQY
TRBJ2-7 TRBV5-6 ASSLEQGYEQY
TRBJ2-7 TRBV18 ASSPNYGTGGQQY
TRBJ1-1 TRBV5-1 ASSLGQRFGRTEAF
TRBJ1-4 TRBV7-9 ASSLWVATNEKLF
TRBJ2-7 TRBV18 ASSPPGPLSEQY
TRBJ1-2 TRBV27 ASRFGSGYGYT
TRBJ2-7 TRBV6-6 AISGLAGGIYEQY
TRBJ1-1 TRBV6-1 ASSVRGNTEAF